This TCR beta chain was captured by sequencing in a study of identical twins. Notes on the study in general: Alpha sequences out of frame and shared by twins had excess low generation probability. One should note that invariant MAIT and iNKT cells could partly confound zero-insertion analyses. Conclusions were drawn cross-sectionally by statistical analysis, without following the same donors.

The CDR3 covers 18 residues. Germline V lookup: CDR1 MGHRA, CDR2 YSYEKL. Unmatched junction bases numbered 5, after V lost 4 bases and J lost 0 bases. TCRdb re-called the 5' RACE reads through MiXCR, storing one row per CDR3 protein. The sample holds more than 400,000 distinct CDR3 sequences; roughly 15% are singletons and the top ten take roughly 0.42%. In its sample, this clonotype was seen many times. Its antigen is as yet unknown. These data were likewise used in another study, on yellow fever vaccine responses in identical twins. That paper adds: Vaccine T cell responses of twins reportedly seemed partly convergent and partly personalized.

The receptor was derived from a woman in her late teens or twenties in good health. The chain links TRBV4-1 to TRBJ2-4; TRBD2 matches at 14 bases. Sequenced input: CD4+ T cells sorted from blood. CDR3 sequence reads: CASSPGLAGGVAKNIQYF. The DNA for the CDR3 is TGCGCCAGCAGCCCCGGACTAGCGGGGGGCGTAGCCAAAAACATTCAGTACTTC.